The 18 T cell receptor beta chains below all came from one sample that was sequenced in a study of cytomegalovirus exposure and HLA in healthy donors. 60 Vbeta and 13 Jbeta primers were used in PCR. Assay: immunoSEQ multiplex PCR; the TCRdb copy retains only in-frame clones and omits some. This specimen shows 150,000 to 200,000 clones; the ten leading clones hold 6.5%. What was sequenced was PBMCs. The origin of the receptors is a man in his thirties or forties in good health and CMV-seronegative.

The V gene is TRBV11-2, the J gene TRBJ2-5; D gene unclear. The germline CDR1 and CDR2 sequences are SGHAT and FQNNGV. Between the trimmed V and J ends, which lost 1 base and 1 base, there was a span of 7 bases. CDR3 size: 14 residues. The chain's CDR3 is CASSLAHSQETQYF. As DNA, the CDR3 is TGTGCCAGCAGCTTAGCCCACAGCCAAGAGACCCAGTACTTC.

J is TRBJ1-5 and V is TRBV29-1, with D unresolved. Germline V gene data show CDR1 as SQVTM and CDR2 as ANQGSEA. The CDR3 sequence is 14 residues long. V was clipped by 3 bases and J by 2 bases, with 11 bases between them. The CDR3 loop is CSVEWGVGNQPQHF. As DNA, the CDR3 is TGCAGCGTTGAGTGGGGAGTGGGCAATCAGCCCCAGCATTTT.

The chain has TRBV10-1 and TRBJ2-7; D not resolved. Trimming took off 0 bases at V and 6 bases at J, with 9 bases between the two ends. The CDR3 is 13 amino acids. Germline-derived CDR1 and CDR2 are WNHNN and SYGVQD (reference sequence). The CDR3 loop reads CASSESTRGEQYF. As DNA, the CDR3 is TGCGCCAGCAGTGAGTCGACACGTGGCGAGCAGTACTTC.

This chain connects TRBV5-4 to TRBJ2-7, with TRBD2 identical over 12 bases. Losses at the gene ends were 4 bases for V and 4 bases for J; bases not matched to a gene: 12. This CDR3 has 17 amino acids. Germline CDR1 reads SGHNT; CDR2 reads YYREEE (reference sequence). The CDR3 DNA reads TGTGCCAGCAGCCAAATAGGACTAGCGGGAATAGTGTACGAGCAGTACTTC. This sequence encodes CASSQIGLAGIVYEQYF.

The chain uses TRBV29-1 and TRBJ2-1; no clear D. Trimming cost V 3 bases and J 0 bases, with 12 bases left between them. The CDR3 sequence is 15 residues long. CDR1 is SQVTM, CDR2 ANQGSEA, per germline. The CDR3 is CSVDLAVSSYNEQFF. As DNA, the CDR3 is TGCAGCGTTGATCTTGCGGTGAGCTCCTACAATGAGCAGTTCTTC.

V gene TRBV5-4 combines with J gene TRBJ1-6; 7 nucleotides agree with TRBD1. With V trimmed by 4 bases and J by 7 bases, 8 bases remained unmatched. Germline V gene sequence: CDR1 SGHNT, CDR2 YYREEE (reference sequence). The CDR3 is 15 residues long. As DNA, the CDR3 is TGTGCCAGCAGCCAGAGACAGGGCGGCAATTCACCCCTCCACTTT. Translating gives CASSQRQGGNSPLHF. Full variable domain (missing parts from reference TRBV5-4 and TRBJ1-6): ETGVTQSPTHLIKTRGQQVTLRCSSQSGHNTVSWYQQALGQGPQFIFQYYREEENGRGNFPPRFSGLQFPNYSSELNVNALELDDSALYLCASSQRQGGNSPLHFGNGTRLTVT.

V and J are TRBV7-9 and TRBJ2-1; possibly TRBD2 for D (6 bases). V was pared by 1 base and J by 4 bases, with 8 bases between. The CDR3 has 14 residues. Germline assignment: CDR1 SEHNR and CDR2 FQNEAQ (reference sequence). The CDR3 spells CASSLVAAYNEQFF. DNA of the CDR3: TGTGCCAGCAGCTTAGTAGCGGCTTACAATGAGCAGTTCTTC.

The V gene is TRBV19, the J gene TRBJ1-5; 9 bases are shared with TRBD1. This CDR3 is built from 16 residues. Germline CDR1 reads LNHDA; CDR2 reads SQIVND (reference sequence). The V and J ends lost 2 bases and 5 bases, in that order; junction bases with no gene match: 7. CDR3: CASSISAHRGHQPQHF. The CDR3 coding sequence is TGTGCCAGTAGTATATCGGCCCACAGGGGGCATCAGCCCCAGCATTTT.

On this clone: This sample includes further DNA sequences coding for the same CDR3. The rearrangement joins TRBV11-2 to TRBJ2-7, with a tentative D call TRBD2 (6 bases). This CDR3 is 14 amino acids long. The germline V gene has CDR1 SGHAT and CDR2 FQNNGV. V was shortened by 1 base and J by 1 base, with 8 bases between the two germline ends. The CDR3: CASSLGAGSYEQYF. For the CDR3, the DNA is TGTGCCAGCAGCTTAGGGGCGGGATCCTACGAGCAGTACTTC.

This chain joins TRBV19 and TRBJ2-7; 8 bases line up with TRBD2. The CDR3 runs to 14 residues. The J segment lost 6 bases and the V segment lost 4 bases, leaving 8 bases of the junction unmatched. Germline CDR1 and CDR2: LNHDA and SQIVND (reference sequence). CDR3 sequence (DNA): TGTGCCAGTAGTAGTGGGACTAGGCTTCTCGAGCAGTACTTC. Protein: CASSSGTRLLEQYF.

The chain links TRBV27 to TRBJ2-6; 7 positions match TRBD1. CDR3 length: 16 residues. The V and J ends lost 4 bases and 2 bases, in that order; junction bases with no gene match: 5. Germline V CDR1 and CDR2: MNHEY, SMNVEV (reference sequence). The CDR3 coding sequence is TGTGCCAGCAGTTCCTTCGACAGGGCTGGGGCCAACGTCCTGACTTTC. Residues: CASSSFDRAGANVLTF.

The chain couples TRBV28 to TRBJ2-2, with 11 bases lining up with TRBD1. Germline trimming cut 3 bases from V and 5 bases from J; bases unmatched to any gene: 2. Looked up from germline, CDR1 is MDHEN and CDR2 is SYDVKM. The CDR3 consists of 15 residues. CDR3 bases: TGTGCCAGCAGTTTGGGGACAGGGGGAACCGGGGAGCTGTTTTTT. The encoded protein is CASSLGTGGTGELFF.

The chain employs TRBV7-3 and TRBJ2-1; the D gene is possibly TRBD2 (6 bases). V dropped 8 bases and J dropped 5 bases, with 22 bases sitting between them. Germline CDR1 and CDR2: SGHTA and FQGTGA. This CDR3 comprises 16 residues. The CDR3, as DNA: TGTGCCAGCGGCCTAACGGGCGGGACGGCTCACAATGAGCAGTTCTTC. This codes for CASGLTGGTAHNEQFF.

The V call is TRBV19, the J call TRBJ2-3; perhaps TRBD2 as D (6 bases). Trimming shortened V by 3 bases and J by 5 bases, and 9 bases separated the two germline ends. The CDR3 sequence is 13 residues long. The germline V gene has CDR1 LNHDA and CDR2 SQIVND (reference sequence). CDR3 sequence (DNA): TGTGCCAGTAGTATGGGGGGATTAGATACGCAGTATTTT. This gives the protein CASSMGGLDTQYF.

This sequence joins TRBV27 and TRBJ2-7; no firm D call. CDR1 and CDR2 from the germline V gene are MNHEY and SMNVEV (reference sequence). Trimming took off 2 bases at V and 2 bases at J, with 13 bases between the two ends. The CDR3 loop spans 15 amino acids. CDR3 protein: CASSLSLPPTYEQYF. The CDR3 DNA is TGTGCCAGCAGTTTAAGCCTCCCTCCGACCTACGAGCAGTACTTC.

CDR3 sequence: CASSPLTAGLAYNEQFF. CDR3 nucleotide sequence: TGTGCCAGCAGTCCTCTCACGGCGGGATTAGCCTACAATGAGCAGTTCTTC. The chain carries TRBV27 and TRBJ2-1; D is possibly TRBD2 (6 bases). Germline CDR1 reads MNHEY; CDR2 reads SMNVEV (reference sequence). The length of the CDR3 is 17 residues. Trimming pared 5 bases from V and 2 bases from J, leaving 19 bases between.

This chain uses TRBV11-3 with TRBJ2-1; D perhaps matches TRBD1 (5 bases). CDR3 length: 18 residues. With 0 bases removed from V and 6 bases from J, the gap between germline ends came to 21 bases. Germline lookup yields CDR1 SGHNT and CDR2 YENEEA. CDR3 protein: CASSLDQGGTLRRNEQFF. Written as DNA, the CDR3 is TGTGCCAGCAGCTTAGATCAGGGCGGCACACTAAGGCGCAATGAGCAGTTCTTC.

The rearrangement joins TRBV7-5 to TRBJ2-3; the table calls TRBD1, which could not be checked here. TRBV7-5 is designated a pseudogene. CDR3 size: 15 residues. CDR3 DNA: TGTGTCAGAGCTAAGACAGATCAAAGCACAGATACGCAGTATTTT. Protein product: CVRAKTDQSTDTQYF.